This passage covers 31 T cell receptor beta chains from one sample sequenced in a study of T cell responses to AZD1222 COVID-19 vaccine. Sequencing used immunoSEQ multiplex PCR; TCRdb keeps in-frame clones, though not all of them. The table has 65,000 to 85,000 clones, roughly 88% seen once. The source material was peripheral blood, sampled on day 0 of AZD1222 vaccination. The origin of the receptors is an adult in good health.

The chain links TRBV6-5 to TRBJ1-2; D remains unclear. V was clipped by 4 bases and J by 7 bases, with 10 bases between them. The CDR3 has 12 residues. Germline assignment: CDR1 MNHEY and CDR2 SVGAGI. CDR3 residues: CASSSLRTGYTF. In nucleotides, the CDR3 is TGTGCCAGCAGTTCCCTCCGTACTGGCTACACCTTC.

CDR3 sequence: CASSIGRETQYF. CDR3 coding DNA: TGTGCCAGCAGCATAGGGCGGGAGACCCAGTACTTC. The V gene is TRBV7-3, the J gene TRBJ2-5; no clear D gene. Trimming removed 5 bases at V and 5 bases at J, with 9 bases between. The CDR3 length is 12 residues. The germline V gene has CDR1 SGHTA and CDR2 FQGTGA.

The DNA for the CDR3 is TGTGCCAGCATACAGGGACAGTTTGGTGCTGAGCAGTTCTTC. Translated: CASIQGQFGAEQFF. The V and J genes are TRBV7-9 and TRBJ2-1, with 7 bases fitting TRBD1. J lost 9 bases, V lost 7 bases, and 12 bases had no gene match. The CDR3 is 14 amino acids. Germline CDR1 reads SEHNR; CDR2 reads FQNEAQ (reference sequence).

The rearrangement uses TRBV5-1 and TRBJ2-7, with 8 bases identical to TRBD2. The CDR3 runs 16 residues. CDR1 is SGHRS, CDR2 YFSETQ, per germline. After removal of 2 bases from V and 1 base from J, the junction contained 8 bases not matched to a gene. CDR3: CASSFTSGGSSYEQYF. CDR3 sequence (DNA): TGCGCCAGCAGCTTCACCAGCGGGGGATCTTCCTACGAGCAGTACTTC.

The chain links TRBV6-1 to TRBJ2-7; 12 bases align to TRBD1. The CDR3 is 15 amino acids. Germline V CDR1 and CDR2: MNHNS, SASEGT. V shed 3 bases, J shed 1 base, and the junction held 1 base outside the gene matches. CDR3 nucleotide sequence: TGTGCCAGCAGTGAGGGACAGGGGGCTTCCTACGAGCAGTACGTC. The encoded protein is CASSEGQGASYEQYV.

CDR3 sequence: CASSKNPRGTGGTDTQYF. As DNA, the CDR3 is TGTGCCAGTAGCAAGAATCCCCGGGGGACAGGTGGAACAGATACGCAGTATTTT. The chain carries TRBV19 and TRBJ2-3; 8 bases are shared with TRBD1. J was trimmed by 3 bases and V by 6 bases; bases with no gene match: 17. There are 18 residues in the CDR3. From germline, CDR1 is LNHDA and CDR2 SQIVND (reference sequence).

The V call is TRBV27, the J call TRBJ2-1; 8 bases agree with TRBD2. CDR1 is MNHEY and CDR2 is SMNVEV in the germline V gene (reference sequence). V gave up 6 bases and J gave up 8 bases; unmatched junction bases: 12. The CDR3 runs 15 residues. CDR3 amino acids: CASRFGGGRPYEQFF. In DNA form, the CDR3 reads TGTGCCAGCAGATTCGGGGGGGGCCGGCCGTATGAGCAGTTCTTC.

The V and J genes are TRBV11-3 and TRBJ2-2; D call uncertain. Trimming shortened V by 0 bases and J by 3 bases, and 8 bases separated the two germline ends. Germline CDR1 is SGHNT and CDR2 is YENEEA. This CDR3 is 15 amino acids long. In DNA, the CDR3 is TGTGCCAGCAGCTTAGACGGCTTGGACACCGGGGAGCTGTTTTTT. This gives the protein CASSLDGLDTGELFF.

The CDR3 protein is CASSELAGTQPSSYNEQFF. The CDR3 DNA reads as TGTGCCAGCAGTGAACTAGCGGGCACCCAACCTAGCTCCTACAATGAGCAGTTCTTC. V usage is TRBV2 and J usage is TRBJ2-1; 8 bases are a match to TRBD2. V shed 2 bases and J 0 bases; nucleotides not matched to a gene: 12. The CDR3 extends over 19 amino acids. Germline-derived CDR1 and CDR2 are SNHLY and FYNNEI.

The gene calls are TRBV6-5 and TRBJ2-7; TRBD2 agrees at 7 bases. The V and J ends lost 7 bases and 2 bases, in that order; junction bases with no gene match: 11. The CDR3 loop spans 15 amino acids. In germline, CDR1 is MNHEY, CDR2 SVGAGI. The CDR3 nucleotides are TGTGCCAGCACCTTAACCCTAGCGGTGCCCTACGAGCAGTACTTC. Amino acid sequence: CASTLTLAVPYEQYF.

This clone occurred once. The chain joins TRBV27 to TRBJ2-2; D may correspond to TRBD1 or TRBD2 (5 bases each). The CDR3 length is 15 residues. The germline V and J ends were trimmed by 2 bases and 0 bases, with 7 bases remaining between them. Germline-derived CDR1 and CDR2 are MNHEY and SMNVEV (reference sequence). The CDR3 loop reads CASSLTGPNTGELFF. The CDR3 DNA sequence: TGTGCCAGCAGTTTAACGGGGCCGAACACCGGGGAGCTGTTTTTT.

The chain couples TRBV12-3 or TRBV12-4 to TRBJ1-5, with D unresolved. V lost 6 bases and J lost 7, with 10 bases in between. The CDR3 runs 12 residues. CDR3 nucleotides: TGTGCCAGCAGCCTAACGGAGCAGCCCCAGCATTTT. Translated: CASSLTEQPQHF.

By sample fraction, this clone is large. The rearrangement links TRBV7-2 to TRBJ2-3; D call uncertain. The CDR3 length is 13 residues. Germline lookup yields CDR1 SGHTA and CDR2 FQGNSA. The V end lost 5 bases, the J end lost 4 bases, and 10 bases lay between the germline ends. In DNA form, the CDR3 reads TGTGCCAGCAGCGCCCCTAGACCAGATACGCAGTATTTT. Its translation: CASSAPRPDTQYF.

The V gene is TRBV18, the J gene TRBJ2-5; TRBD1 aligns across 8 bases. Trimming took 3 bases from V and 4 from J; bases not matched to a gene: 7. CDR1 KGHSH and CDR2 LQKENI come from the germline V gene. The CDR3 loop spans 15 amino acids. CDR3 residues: CASSPSGQGRETQYF. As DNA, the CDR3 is TGTGCCAGCTCACCTTCCGGACAGGGCAGAGAGACCCAGTACTTC.

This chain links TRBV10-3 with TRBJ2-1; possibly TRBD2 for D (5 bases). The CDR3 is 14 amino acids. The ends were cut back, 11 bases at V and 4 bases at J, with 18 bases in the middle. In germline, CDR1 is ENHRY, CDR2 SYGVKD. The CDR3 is CAVRREGEYNEQFF. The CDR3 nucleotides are TGTGCCGTCCGGAGAGAGGGAGAGTACAATGAGCAGTTCTTC.

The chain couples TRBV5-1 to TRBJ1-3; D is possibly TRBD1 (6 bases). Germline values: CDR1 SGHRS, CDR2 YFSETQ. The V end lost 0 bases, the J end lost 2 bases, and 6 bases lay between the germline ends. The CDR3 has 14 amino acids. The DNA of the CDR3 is TGCGCCAGCAGCTTGGACAGGGCTGGAAACACCATATATTTT. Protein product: CASSLDRAGNTIYF. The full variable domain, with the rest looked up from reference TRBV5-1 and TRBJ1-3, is KAGVTQTPRYLIKTRGQQVTLSCSPISGHRSVSWYQQTPGQGLQFLFEYFSETQRNKGNFPGRFSGRQFSNSRSEMNVSTLELGDSALYLCASSLDRAGNTIYFGEGSWLTVV.

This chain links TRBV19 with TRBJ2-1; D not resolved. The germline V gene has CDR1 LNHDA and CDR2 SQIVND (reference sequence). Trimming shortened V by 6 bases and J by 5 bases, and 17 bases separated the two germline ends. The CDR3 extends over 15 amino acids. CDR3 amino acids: CASSRATTRDNEQFF. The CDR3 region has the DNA TGTGCCAGTAGCCGCGCAACGACAAGGGACAATGAGCAGTTCTTC.

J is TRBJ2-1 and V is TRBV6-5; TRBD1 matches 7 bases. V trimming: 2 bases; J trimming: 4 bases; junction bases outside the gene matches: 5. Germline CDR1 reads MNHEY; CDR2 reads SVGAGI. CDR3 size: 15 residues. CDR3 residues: CASSYPRTGYNEQFF. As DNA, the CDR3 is TGTGCCAGCAGTTACCCCCGGACAGGATACAATGAGCAGTTCTTC.

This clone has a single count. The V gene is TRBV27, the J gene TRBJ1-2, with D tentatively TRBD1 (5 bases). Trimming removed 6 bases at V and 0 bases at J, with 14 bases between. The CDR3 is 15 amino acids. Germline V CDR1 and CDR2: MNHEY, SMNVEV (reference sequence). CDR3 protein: CASREGPTANYGYTF. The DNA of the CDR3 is TGTGCCAGCAGGGAGGGACCGACCGCTAACTATGGCTACACCTTC.

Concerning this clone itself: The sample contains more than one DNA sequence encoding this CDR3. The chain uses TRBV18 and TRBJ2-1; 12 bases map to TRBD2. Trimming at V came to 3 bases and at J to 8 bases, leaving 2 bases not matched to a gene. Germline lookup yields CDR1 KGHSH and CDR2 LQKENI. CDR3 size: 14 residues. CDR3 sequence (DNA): TGTGCCAGCTCACCCGGACTAGCGGGATATGAGCAGTTCTTC. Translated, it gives CASSPGLAGYEQFF.

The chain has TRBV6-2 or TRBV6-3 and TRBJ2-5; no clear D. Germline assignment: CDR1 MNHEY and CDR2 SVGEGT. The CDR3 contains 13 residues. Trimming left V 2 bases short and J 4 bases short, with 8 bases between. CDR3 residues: CASSYGFRETQYF. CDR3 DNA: TGTGCCAGCAGTTACGGTTTCCGAGAGACCCAGTACTTC.

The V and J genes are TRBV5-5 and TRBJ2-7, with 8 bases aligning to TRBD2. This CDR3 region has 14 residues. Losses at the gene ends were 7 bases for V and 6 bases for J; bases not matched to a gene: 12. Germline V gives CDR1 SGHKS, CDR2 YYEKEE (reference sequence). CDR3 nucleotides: TGTGCCAGCGTGTTGGGACTAGGGGCACTCGAGCAGTACTTC. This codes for CASVLGLGALEQYF.

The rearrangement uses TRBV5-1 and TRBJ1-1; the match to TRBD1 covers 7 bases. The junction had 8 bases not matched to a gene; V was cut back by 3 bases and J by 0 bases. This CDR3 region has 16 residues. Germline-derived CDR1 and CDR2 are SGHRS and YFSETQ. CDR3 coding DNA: TGCGCCAGCAGCTCGGACAGGCCTCCCATGAACACTGAAGCTTTCTTT. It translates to CASSSDRPPMNTEAFF.

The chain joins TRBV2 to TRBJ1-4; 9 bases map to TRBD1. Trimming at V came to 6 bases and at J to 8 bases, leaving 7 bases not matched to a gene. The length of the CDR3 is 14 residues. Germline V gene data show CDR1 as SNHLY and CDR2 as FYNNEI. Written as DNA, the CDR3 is TGTGCCAGCAGCCCGGACAGGGGAAGGGAAAAACTGTTTTTT. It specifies CASSPDRGREKLFF.

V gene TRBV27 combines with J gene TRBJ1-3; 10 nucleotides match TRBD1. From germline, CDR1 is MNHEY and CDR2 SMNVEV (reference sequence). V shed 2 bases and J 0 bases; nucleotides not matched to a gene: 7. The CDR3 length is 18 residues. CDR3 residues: CASSLRRDRGGSGNTIYF. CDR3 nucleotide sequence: TGTGCCAGCAGTTTACGCAGGGACAGGGGCGGCTCTGGAAACACCATATATTTT.

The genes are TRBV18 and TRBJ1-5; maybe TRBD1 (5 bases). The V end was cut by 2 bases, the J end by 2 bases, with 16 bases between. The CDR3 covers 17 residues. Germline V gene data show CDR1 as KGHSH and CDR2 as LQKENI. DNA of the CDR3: TGTGCCAGCTCACCAAGCACAGGAGGTGTTGGCAATCAGCCCCAGCATTTT. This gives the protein CASSPSTGGVGNQPQHF.

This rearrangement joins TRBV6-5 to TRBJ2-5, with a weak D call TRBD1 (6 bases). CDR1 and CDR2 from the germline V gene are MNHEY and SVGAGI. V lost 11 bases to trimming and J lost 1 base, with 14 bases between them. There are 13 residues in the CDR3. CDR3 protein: CAGGRGIQETQYF. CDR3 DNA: TGTGCCGGAGGCAGGGGAATCCAAGAGACCCAGTACTTC.

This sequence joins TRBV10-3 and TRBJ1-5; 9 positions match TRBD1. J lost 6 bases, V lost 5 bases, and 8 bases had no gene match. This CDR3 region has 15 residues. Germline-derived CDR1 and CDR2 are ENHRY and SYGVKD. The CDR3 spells CAISPDRGLSQPQHF. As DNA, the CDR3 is TGTGCCATCAGTCCGGACAGGGGATTGTCTCAGCCCCAGCATTTT.

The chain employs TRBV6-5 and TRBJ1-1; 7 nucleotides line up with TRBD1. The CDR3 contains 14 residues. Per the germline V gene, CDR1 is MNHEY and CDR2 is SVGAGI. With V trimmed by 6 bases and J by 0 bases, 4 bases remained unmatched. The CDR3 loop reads CASRFTGVNTEAFF. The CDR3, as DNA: TGTGCCAGCAGATTTACAGGGGTGAACACTGAAGCTTTCTTT.

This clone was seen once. In DNA form, the CDR3 reads TGTGCCAGCAGTTTCTCTAGCGGGATACCCTACGAGCAGTACTTC. Translation gives CASSFSSGIPYEQYF. The rearrangement joins TRBV6-5 to TRBJ2-7; 9 bases are shared with TRBD2. Trimming at V came to 4 bases and at J to 2 bases, leaving 6 bases not matched to a gene. The CDR3 is 15 amino acids. The germline gives CDR1 MNHEY, CDR2 SVGAGI.

The CDR3 DNA follows: TGTGCCACCGAAGACAGGGGCGGCCAGCCCCAGCATTTT. Its protein is CATEDRGGQPQHF. This rearrangement joins TRBV19 to TRBJ1-5; 8 nucleotides line up with TRBD1. V gave up 10 bases and J gave up 7 bases; unmatched junction bases: 9. In germline, CDR1 is LNHDA, CDR2 SQIVND (reference sequence). The CDR3 contains 13 residues.